The clone carrying this T cell receptor beta chain was seen more than once but under ten times. Antigen: not known. The length of the CDR3 is 20 residues. Germline CDR1 reads SGHNT; CDR2 reads YENEEA. Deletions cut 5 bases from V and 0 bases from J, with 25 bases between. The data stem from a study of regulatory T cells in long-lasting Graves disease. Study-level results: Among the persistent patients, 2,741 public clonotypes were shared, more than the 850 to 1,000 shared among new patients.

Indicated time point: newly diagnosed GD, antithyroid drugs for less than 3 months. PBMCs provided the RNA from which the TCR library was made. Researchers made TCR beta libraries by using iRepertoire HTBI primers and running Arm-PCR on CDR3 regions. TCRdb reanalysed the multiplex PCR reads using MiXCR and keeps one entry per CDR3 protein. The sample contains approximately 400,000 distinct CDR3 sequences, around 14% of which appear only once. This sample was also put to use in a study of T cells in Graves' hyperthyroidism and ophthalmopathy. That source reports: First-round RT-PCR of the TCR CDR3 relied on the HTBI primer set. Classification by a 13 V-J model distinguished ophthalmopathy from stable hyperthyroidism.

The receptor was derived from a woman aged 30 to 39 with Graves disease. The V and J genes are TRBV11-3 and TRBJ2-2, with D tentatively TRBD1 (5 bases). The source material was peripheral blood mononuclear cells (PBMCs), sampled at new diagnosis, from a patient treated with antithyroid drugs. CDR3: CASSSVGEGLVLSNTGELFF. The CDR3 DNA is TGTGCCAGCAGCAGCGTAGGGGAAGGCCTAGTACTATCGAACACCGGGGAGCTGTTTTTT.